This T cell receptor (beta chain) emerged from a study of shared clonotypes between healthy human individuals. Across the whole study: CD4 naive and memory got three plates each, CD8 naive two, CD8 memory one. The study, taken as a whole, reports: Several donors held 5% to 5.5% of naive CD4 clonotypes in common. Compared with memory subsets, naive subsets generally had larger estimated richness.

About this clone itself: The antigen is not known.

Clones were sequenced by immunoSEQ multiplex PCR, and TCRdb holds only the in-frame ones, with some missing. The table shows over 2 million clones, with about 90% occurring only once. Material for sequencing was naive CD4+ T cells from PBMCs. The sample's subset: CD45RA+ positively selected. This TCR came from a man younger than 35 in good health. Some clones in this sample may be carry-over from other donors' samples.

The CDR3 bases are TGTGCCAGCAGTCTCGGACCTGGGAATGAGCAGTTCTTC. It encodes CASSLGPGNEQFF. The chain combines TRBV5-6 with TRBJ2-1; D is ambiguous. CDR1 and CDR2 (germline): SGHDT, YYEEEE. The V end lost 5 bases, the J end lost 7 bases, and 13 bases lay between the germline ends. CDR3 length: 13 amino acids.